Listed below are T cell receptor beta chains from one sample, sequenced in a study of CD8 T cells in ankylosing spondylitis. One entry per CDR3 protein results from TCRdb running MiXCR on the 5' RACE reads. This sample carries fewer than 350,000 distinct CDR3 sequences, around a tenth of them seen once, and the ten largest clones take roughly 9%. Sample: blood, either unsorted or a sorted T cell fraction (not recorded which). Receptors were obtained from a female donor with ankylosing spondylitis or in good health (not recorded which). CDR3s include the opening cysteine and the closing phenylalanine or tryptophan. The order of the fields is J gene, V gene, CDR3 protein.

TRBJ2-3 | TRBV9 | CASSVVGLADTQYF
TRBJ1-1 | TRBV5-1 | CASSVQGSTEAFF
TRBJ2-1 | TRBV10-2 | CASAHYRDYNEQFF
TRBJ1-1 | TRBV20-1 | CSARPEISMNTEAFF
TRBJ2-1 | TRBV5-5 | CASSLVGHSSYNEQFF
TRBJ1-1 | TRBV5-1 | CASSLNGGGGGEAFF
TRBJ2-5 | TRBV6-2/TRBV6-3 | CASSWRETQYF
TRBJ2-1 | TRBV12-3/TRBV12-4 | CASSPALLVRLERFF
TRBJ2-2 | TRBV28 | CASSLRTGELFF
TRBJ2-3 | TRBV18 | CASSPRGLADTQYF
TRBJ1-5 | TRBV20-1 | CSARVPRGGFRNQPQHF
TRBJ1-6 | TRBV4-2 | CASSQDGTDNSPLHF
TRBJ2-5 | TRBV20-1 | CSAGFSSGRGETQYF
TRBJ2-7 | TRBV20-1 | CSAPKSSPDQGRVEQYF
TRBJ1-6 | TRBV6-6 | CASNGGYNSPLHF
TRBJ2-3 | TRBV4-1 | CASSSAGGPMTDTQYF
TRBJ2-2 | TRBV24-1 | CATSDFRHPNTGELFF
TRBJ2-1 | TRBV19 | CASTGLSYNEQFF
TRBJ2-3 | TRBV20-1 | CSATSGGALWDTQYF
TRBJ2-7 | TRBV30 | CAWDLGQGRFEQYF
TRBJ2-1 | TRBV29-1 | CSVAHYHEQFF
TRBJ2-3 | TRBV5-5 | CASTDTWGRDTQYF
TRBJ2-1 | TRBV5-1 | CASSLYERNEQFF
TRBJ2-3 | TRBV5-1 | CASSLEGTVSTDTQYF
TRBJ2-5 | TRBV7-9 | CASSFYKETQYF
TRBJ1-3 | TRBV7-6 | CASSLESGRVTGNTIYF
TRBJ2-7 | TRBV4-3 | CASSQDRQVPGEQYF
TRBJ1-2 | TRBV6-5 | CASIGRYYGYIF
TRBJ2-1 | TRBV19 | CASWGGLGYNEQFF
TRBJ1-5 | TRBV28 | CASRTLAGQPQHF
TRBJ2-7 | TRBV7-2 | CASSFDSLSYEQYF
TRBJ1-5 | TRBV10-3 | CASTGGTGDPSNQPQHF
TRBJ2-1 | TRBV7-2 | CASSLGAGGRVYNEQFF
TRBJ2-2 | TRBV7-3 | CASSPTGPPAGELFF